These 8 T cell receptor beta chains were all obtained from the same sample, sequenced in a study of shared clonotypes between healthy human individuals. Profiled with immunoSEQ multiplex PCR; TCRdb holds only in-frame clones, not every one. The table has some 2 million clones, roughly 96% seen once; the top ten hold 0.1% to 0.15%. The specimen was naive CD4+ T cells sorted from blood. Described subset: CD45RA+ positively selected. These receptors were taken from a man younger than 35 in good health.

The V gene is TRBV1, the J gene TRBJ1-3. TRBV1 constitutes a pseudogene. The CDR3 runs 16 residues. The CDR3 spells CTSSQEGLESGNTIYF. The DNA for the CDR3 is TGCACCAGCAGCCAAGAAGGTCTGGAGTCTGGAAACACCATATATTTT.

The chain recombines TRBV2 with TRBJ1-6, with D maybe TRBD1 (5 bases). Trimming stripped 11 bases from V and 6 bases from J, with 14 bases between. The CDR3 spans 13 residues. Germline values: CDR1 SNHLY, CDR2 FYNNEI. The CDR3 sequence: CAPGRDANSPLHF. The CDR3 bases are TGTGCCCCTGGGAGGGACGCTAATTCACCCCTCCACTTT. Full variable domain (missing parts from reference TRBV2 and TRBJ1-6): EPEVTQTPSHQVTQMGQEVILRCVPISNHLYFYWYRQILGQKVEFLVSFYNNEISEKSEIFDDQFSVERPDGSNFTLKIRSTKLEDSAMYFCAPGRDANSPLHFGNGTRLTVT.

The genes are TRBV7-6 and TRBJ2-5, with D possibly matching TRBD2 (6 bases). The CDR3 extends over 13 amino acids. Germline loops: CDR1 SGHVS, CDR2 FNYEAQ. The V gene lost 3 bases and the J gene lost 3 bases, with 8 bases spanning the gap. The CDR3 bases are TGTGCCAGCAGCTTCGCGGGAAAAGAGACCCAGTACTTC. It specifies CASSFAGKETQYF.

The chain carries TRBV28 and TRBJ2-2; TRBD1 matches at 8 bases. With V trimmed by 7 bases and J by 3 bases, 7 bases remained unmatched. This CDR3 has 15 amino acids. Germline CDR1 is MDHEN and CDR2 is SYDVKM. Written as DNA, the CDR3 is TGTGCCAGCAACCAGGGGGCGCCGGACACCGGGGAGCTGTTTTTT. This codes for CASNQGAPDTGELFF.

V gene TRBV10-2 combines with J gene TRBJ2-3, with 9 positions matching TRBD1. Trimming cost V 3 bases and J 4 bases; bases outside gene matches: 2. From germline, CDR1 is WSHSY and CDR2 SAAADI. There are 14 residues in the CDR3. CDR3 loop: CASSEQGAADTQYF. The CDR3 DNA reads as TGCGCCAGCAGTGAACAGGGGGCTGCAGATACGCAGTATTTT.

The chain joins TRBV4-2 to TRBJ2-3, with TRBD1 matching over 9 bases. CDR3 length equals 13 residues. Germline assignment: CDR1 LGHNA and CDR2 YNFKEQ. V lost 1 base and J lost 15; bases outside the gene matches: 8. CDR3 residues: CASSQVDGTGCYF. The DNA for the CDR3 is TGTGCCAGCAGCCAAGTTGACGGGACAGGGTGTTATTTT.

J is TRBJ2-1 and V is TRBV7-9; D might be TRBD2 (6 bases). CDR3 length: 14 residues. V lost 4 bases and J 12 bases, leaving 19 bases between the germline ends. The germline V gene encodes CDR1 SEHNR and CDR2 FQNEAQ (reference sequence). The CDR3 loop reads CASSSREREGRQFF. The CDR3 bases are TGTGCCAGCAGCTCACGGGAGCGAGAGGGGCGGCAGTTCTTC.

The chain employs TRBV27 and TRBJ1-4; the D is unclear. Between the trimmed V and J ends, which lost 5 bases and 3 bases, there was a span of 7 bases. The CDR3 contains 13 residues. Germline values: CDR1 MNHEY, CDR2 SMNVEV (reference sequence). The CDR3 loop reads CASSTRANEKLFF. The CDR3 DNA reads TGTGCCAGCAGTACTCGGGCTAATGAAAAACTGTTTTTT.